The next 6 T cell receptor beta chains were all read from a single sample in a study of blood T cell repertoires in COVID-19. The table came from immunoSEQ multiplex PCR; TCRdb's copy has only in-frame clones and leaves some out. The sample holds 110,000 to 150,000 clones, approximately 88% seen once. Input material: peripheral blood. These receptor sequences come from a man between 70 and 80 years old with acute or convalescent COVID-19.

V usage is TRBV6-5 and J usage is TRBJ2-2; D is undetermined. V dropped 7 bases and J dropped 5 bases, with 11 bases sitting between them. Germline values: CDR1 MNHEY, CDR2 SVGAGI. This CDR3 comprises 13 residues. The CDR3 bases are TGTGCCAGCAAAAAGACTTCTACCGGGGAGCTGTTTTTT. This translates into CASKKTSTGELFF.

This clone showed up just once. The chain couples TRBV6-1 to TRBJ1-5, with 8 bases that match TRBD1. Germline V gives CDR1 MNHNS, CDR2 SASEGT. The CDR3 is 14 residues long. Unmatched junction bases numbered 6, after V lost 1 base and J lost 10 bases. The CDR3 DNA reads as TGTGCCAGCAGTGAAGTCAGGGGGCGAGGACCCCAGCATTTT. Its protein product is CASSEVRGRGPQHF.

This rearrangement joins TRBV10-2 to TRBJ1-4; 10 bases map to TRBD1. The length of the CDR3 is 16 residues. CDR1 and CDR2 (germline): WSHSY, SAAADI. With V trimmed by 4 bases and J by 1 base, 3 bases remained unmatched. The CDR3: CASSGQGAQTNEKLFF. DNA of the CDR3: TGCGCCAGCAGTGGACAGGGGGCGCAAACTAATGAAAAACTGTTTTTT.

This sequence joins TRBV28 and TRBJ1-1; D is possibly TRBD1 (5 bases). V was cut by 2 bases and J by 3 bases, with 16 bases left in between. The CDR3 extends over 16 amino acids. CDR1 is MDHEN, CDR2 SYDVKM, per germline. CDR3 loop: CASSLQGGAGHTEAFF. In nucleotides, the CDR3 is TGTGCCAGCAGTTTACAGGGAGGAGCTGGGCACACTGAAGCTTTCTTT.

V usage is TRBV3-1 (or the pseudogene TRBV3-2) and J usage is TRBJ2-2; D perhaps matches TRBD1 (5 bases). Deletions cut 1 base from V and 6 bases from J, with 9 bases between. The V gene's germline CDR1 is LGHDT and CDR2 YNNKEL (reference sequence). The CDR3 length is 14 residues. DNA of the CDR3: TGTGCCAGCAGCCAAGCCCCAGGGTCCGGGGAGCTGTTTTTT. The encoded protein is CASSQAPGSGELFF.

V gene TRBV7-9 combines with J gene TRBJ2-1; possible D gene TRBD1, 6 bases. Trimming shortened V by 2 bases and J by 0 bases, and 8 bases separated the two germline ends. Germline assignment: CDR1 SEHNR and CDR2 FQNEAQ (reference sequence). The CDR3 has 15 amino acids. This chain's CDR3 is CASSLTGSSYNEQFF. As DNA, the CDR3 is TGTGCCAGCAGCTTAACAGGGAGCTCCTACAATGAGCAGTTCTTC. The full variable domain, with the rest looked up from reference TRBV7-9 and TRBJ2-1, is DTGVSQNPRHKITKRGQNVTFRCDPISEHNRLYWYRQTLGQGPEFLTYFQNEAQLEKSRLLSDRFSAERPKGSFSTLEIQRTEQGDSAMYLCASSLTGSSYNEQFFGPGTRLTVL.